The rows below give T cell receptor beta chains drawn from one sample of a study of blood T cell repertoires in COVID-19. Sequenced by immunoSEQ multiplex PCR; TCRdb stores in-frame clones only, minus some. The sample lists about 240,000 clones; 80% to 85% were seen once. The sequenced sample consisted of peripheral blood. These TCRs come from a woman aged 18 to 35 with acute or convalescent COVID-19. Both conserved end residues are part of each CDR3. Fields, in order: D gene, CDR3 length, V gene, J gene, CDR3 protein, CDR3 DNA. The D gene is left open where the match is weak.

.,16,TRBV28,TRBJ2-2,CASSLWAGVNTGELFF,TGTGCCAGCAGTTTATGGGCAGGGGTAAACACCGGGGAGCTGTTTTTT
.,14,TRBV28,TRBJ2-5,CASSLSAPTTGRDF,TGTGCCAGCAGTCTATCGGCACCCACTACCGGCCGTGACTTC
TRBD2,15,TRBV6-6,TRBJ2-1,CASSQRLAGAHEQFF,TGTGCCAGCAGTCAACGACTAGCGGGGGCCCATGAGCAGTTCTTC
TRBD2,15,TRBV6-5,TRBJ2-7,CASSPPGLPSYEQYF,TGTGCCAGCAGCCCGCCGGGACTACCTAGTTACGAGCAGTACTTC
TRBD1,17,TRBV5-1,TRBJ2-7,CASSLAPRDRGTYEQYF,TGCGCCAGCAGCTTGGCACCCCGGGACAGGGGAACCTACGAGCAGTACTTC
TRBD2,16,TRBV7-2,TRBJ2-1,CASSFLSGGPENEQFF,TGTGCCAGCAGCTTCCTTTCGGGAGGGCCAGAGAATGAGCAGTTCTTC
TRBD1,12,TRBV19,TRBJ1-2,CASRGQYYGYTF,TGTGCCAGCCGGGGACAGTACTATGGCTACACCTTC
.,12,TRBV14,TRBJ2-7,CASSPGSYEQYF,TGTGCCAGCAGCCCCGGCTCCTACGAGCAGTACTTC
TRBD1,14,TRBV5-4,TRBJ1-2,CASSHGQGSYGYTF,TGTGCCAGCAGCCACGGACAGGGTAGTTATGGCTACACCTTC
.,16,TRBV4-1,TRBJ2-2,CASSQGPPSVTGELFF,TGCGCCAGCAGCCAAGGGCCCCCCAGCGTCACCGGGGAGCTGTTTTTT